The text below deals with one T cell receptor beta chain. Its target is unknown. Measured with immunoSEQ multiplex PCR; TCRdb has only the in-frame clones, and not every one. The sample consists of 150,000 to 200,000 clones, around 94% of them appearing once. This entry is derived from a study of T cell responses to AZD1222 COVID-19 vaccine. Whole-study results and caveats: Reports indicate that nearly half of spike-specific TCRs are directed at unmutated variant regions. Spike-specific TCR depth and breadth grew after two AZD1222 doses. There were vaccine-associated CD4 TCRs across spike, dominant at 160-218 and 743-854.

The CDR3 has 14 amino acids. Germline lookup yields CDR1 LGHDT and CDR2 YNNKEL (reference sequence). V lost 3 bases and J lost 2, with 7 bases in between. V usage is TRBV3-1 (or the pseudogene TRBV3-2) and J usage is TRBJ1-4; no definite D call. This sequence originates from an adult who received the AZD1222 COVID-19 vaccine. The specimen comprised peripheral blood, sampled 28 days after the second AZD1222 dose. CDR3 DNA: TGTGCCAGCAGCCAGGGAGTGACTAATGAAAAACTGTTTTTT. It translates to CASSQGVTNEKLFF.